These T cell receptor beta chains were read from a single sample in a study of cytomegalovirus exposure and HLA in healthy donors. Clones were read by immunoSEQ multiplex PCR, and TCRdb kept only the in-frame ones, dropping some. The data show 140,000 or so clones, 89% seen once. The sample comprised PBMCs. The receptors come from a woman aged 18-35 years in good health and CMV-seropositive. Each CDR3 is given with its conserved first and last residue. Fields, in order: V gene, J gene, clone size, D gene, CDR3 DNA, CDR3 protein. A D gene is named only where the DNA matches it firmly. Not every row has a clone size; where given, it reads once, few, many or a size class.

TRBV27	TRBJ2-1	-	TRBD1	TGTGCCAGCAGTCTAACAGGGGGCAATGAGCAGTTCTTC	CASSLTGGNEQFF
TRBV30	TRBJ2-1	once	TRBD2	TGTGCCTGGAGTGGAAGCGGGGGGCTGGATGAGCAGTTCTTC	CAWSGSGGLDEQFF
TRBV12-5	TRBJ2-3	once	TRBD2	TGTGCTAGTGGTTACGGTCTAGCGGGGAGCACAGATACGCAGTATTTT	CASGYGLAGSTDTQYF
TRBV11-2	TRBJ2-2	once	TRBD2	TGTGCCAGCAGCCCCGGTGGACTAGCGGGACCCGCGAACACCGGGGAGCTGTTTTTT	CASSPGGLAGPANTGELFF
TRBV2	TRBJ2-7	few	-	TGTGCCAGCAGTGCGGGGTACGAGCAGTACTTC	CASSAGYEQYF
TRBV6-5	TRBJ1-3	once	-	TGTGCCAGCAGTTACTCGGCCTCCTCTGGAAACACCATATATTTT	CASSYSASSGNTIYF
TRBV6-1	TRBJ2-3	few	-	TGTGCCAGCAGTGAGGGCACGGGGGATACGCAGTATTTT	CASSEGTGDTQYF
TRBV5-4	TRBJ2-5	-	TRBD2	TGTGCCAGCAGGAGCAGAGGGACTAGCGGGGGGACCGGGGAGACCCAGTACTTC	CASRSRGTSGGTGETQYF
TRBV4-1	TRBJ2-5	once	-	TGCGCCAGCAGCCAAGTCCGGGGGGCTGGAGAGACCCAGTACTTC	CASSQVRGAGETQYF
TRBV4-1	TRBJ2-7	-	-	TGCGCCAGCAGCCAGACAGGCGGGCTCTACGAGCAGTACTTC	CASSQTGGLYEQYF
TRBV18	TRBJ1-3	once	TRBD1	TGTGCCAGCTCACCAATAGGACAGGGGGAATTTGGAAACACCATATATTTT	CASSPIGQGEFGNTIYF
TRBV28	TRBJ1-3	once	-	TGTGCCAGCAGTTTATTACAGGGAGCTGGAAACACCATATATTTT	CASSLLQGAGNTIYF
TRBV27	TRBJ1-2	-	TRBD1	TGTGCCAGCAGGGCAGGGGGTAACTATGGCTACACCTTC	CASRAGGNYGYTF
TRBV6-5	TRBJ2-7	-	-	TGTGCCAGCATCGGCGGCCCCCGTCCCGAGCAGTACTTC	CASIGGPRPEQYF
TRBV27	TRBJ1-1	-	-	TGTGCCAGCAGCCACAGCAGGGAAGGAACTGAAGCTTTCTTT	CASSHSREGTEAFF
TRBV4-1	TRBJ2-4	-	-	TGCGCCAGCAGCCAAGCGGAGGGGGCCTTAGCCAAAAACATTCAGTACTTC	CASSQAEGALAKNIQYF
TRBV18	TRBJ1-4	-	-	TGTGCCAGCTCAGCGAGGCTGAATAATGAAAAACTGTTTTTT	CASSARLNNEKLFF
TRBV7-6	TRBJ2-2	-	-	TGTGCCAGCAGCTTATTACAGGGATCGAACACCGGGGAGCTGTTTTTT	CASSLLQGSNTGELFF
TRBV6-5	TRBJ2-7	-	-	TGTGCCAGCAGTTCCCGGCCGGACAGAAACTTCTACGAGCAGTACTTC	CASSSRPDRNFYEQYF
TRBV5-4	TRBJ2-5	-	-	TGTGCCAGCAGCTCCCGACAGCAAGAGACCCAGTACTTC	CASSSRQQETQYF
TRBV5-5	TRBJ2-7	-	TRBD2	TGTGCCAGCAGCCCTCGCGCTAGCGGGGTTGACCCCTACGAGCAGTACTTC	CASSPRASGVDPYEQYF
TRBV7-2	TRBJ2-4	-	TRBD1	TGTGCCAGCAGCACAAGACAGGGGAACATTCAGTACTTC	CASSTRQGNIQYF
TRBV19	TRBJ1-2	-	-	TGTGCCAGTAGTATCCCAATGTATGGCTACACCTTC	CASSIPMYGYTF
TRBV7-9	TRBJ1-2	-	-	TGTGCCAGCAGCTTAGCGGGGAGGGGGTATGGCTACACCTTC	CASSLAGRGYGYTF